Listed below are T cell receptor beta chains from one sample, sequenced in a study of T cell changes during pregnancy in multiple sclerosis. This table comes from immunoSEQ multiplex PCR, and its TCRdb copy is limited to in-frame clones, with some not included. The table lists just over 55,000 clones, 85% to 95% of them singletons. The sequenced sample was peripheral blood, obtained after pregnancy. Every receptor here comes from a female donor in good health, enrolled as a control in a pregnancy study. The CDR3 runs from the conserved cysteine through the conserved F or W. The order of the fields is D gene, V gene, J gene, CDR3 protein. The D gene is left open where the match is weak.

d_gene: -; v_gene: TRBV30; j_gene: TRBJ1-6; CDR3aa: CAWSVDILNSPLHF
d_gene: TRBD1; v_gene: TRBV6-1; j_gene: TRBJ1-5; CDR3aa: CASGAPGTDGQPQHF
d_gene: TRBD1; v_gene: TRBV7-2; j_gene: TRBJ2-7; CDR3aa: CASSLGTGGRREQYF
d_gene: TRBD2; v_gene: TRBV7-2; j_gene: TRBJ2-7; CDR3aa: CASSVWGGSYEQYF
d_gene: TRBD1; v_gene: TRBV7-2; j_gene: TRBJ1-4; CDR3aa: CASSVPGQGGEKLFF
d_gene: -; v_gene: TRBV29-1; j_gene: TRBJ1-2; CDR3aa: CSAGRDTTSYGYTF
d_gene: TRBD1; v_gene: TRBV11-3; j_gene: TRBJ2-7; CDR3aa: CASSPRDRDLGEQYF
d_gene: TRBD1; v_gene: TRBV7-9; j_gene: TRBJ2-3; CDR3aa: CASSRRDRGDTQYF
d_gene: TRBD2; v_gene: TRBV4-2; j_gene: TRBJ2-3; CDR3aa: CASSQSMGRTSGTDTQYF
d_gene: -; v_gene: TRBV5-1; j_gene: TRBJ1-6; CDR3aa: CASSLQGYNSPLHF
d_gene: TRBD2; v_gene: TRBV5-1; j_gene: TRBJ2-7; CDR3aa: CASSLVAGDLHEQYF
d_gene: TRBD1; v_gene: TRBV4-2; j_gene: TRBJ1-2; CDR3aa: CASSQAEPGQGLKNYGYTF
d_gene: -; v_gene: TRBV6-5; j_gene: TRBJ2-7; CDR3aa: CASSYSRGGSYEQYF
d_gene: -; v_gene: TRBV6-5; j_gene: TRBJ2-3; CDR3aa: CASSYSPSAQQDTQYF
d_gene: -; v_gene: TRBV7-9; j_gene: TRBJ2-1; CDR3aa: CAIPLAVLPQGNEQFF
d_gene: -; v_gene: TRBV19; j_gene: TRBJ1-3; CDR3aa: CASSIAETGTGNTIYF
d_gene: TRBD1; v_gene: TRBV5-1; j_gene: TRBJ1-3; CDR3aa: CASSAGTGAGNTIYF
d_gene: -; v_gene: TRBV11-3; j_gene: TRBJ1-1; CDR3aa: CASSLSGVSRAFF
d_gene: TRBD2; v_gene: TRBV5-1; j_gene: TRBJ2-2; CDR3aa: CASAGETTGELFF
d_gene: TRBD2; v_gene: TRBV28; j_gene: TRBJ2-3; CDR3aa: CASSLPAGPSIGGELRSTDTQYF
d_gene: TRBD1; v_gene: TRBV7-9; j_gene: TRBJ1-2; CDR3aa: CASSSSTGGDGYTF
d_gene: TRBD1; v_gene: TRBV27; j_gene: TRBJ2-7; CDR3aa: CGGQGRYEQYF
d_gene: TRBD1; v_gene: TRBV28; j_gene: TRBJ2-5; CDR3aa: CASSLQGARGETQYF
d_gene: TRBD1; v_gene: TRBV11-2; j_gene: TRBJ1-3; CDR3aa: CASSDRDNSGNTIYF
d_gene: -; v_gene: TRBV5-1; j_gene: TRBJ2-7; CDR3aa: CASMSGGADYEQYF
d_gene: -; v_gene: TRBV10-3; j_gene: TRBJ1-2; CDR3aa: CAIGGDPYGYTF
d_gene: -; v_gene: TRBV6-1; j_gene: TRBJ2-3; CDR3aa: CASRAGGGGTDTQYF
d_gene: -; v_gene: TRBV9; j_gene: TRBJ2-7; CDR3aa: CASSPRAGAYEQYF
d_gene: TRBD2; v_gene: TRBV4-2; j_gene: TRBJ2-3; CDR3aa: CASSQDGRGEGDTQYF
d_gene: -; v_gene: TRBV7-9; j_gene: TRBJ2-7; CDR3aa: CASTGVDSPSYEQYF
d_gene: -; v_gene: TRBV6-1; j_gene: TRBJ2-1; CDR3aa: CASSEAPGQGYEQFF
d_gene: TRBD2; v_gene: TRBV29-1; j_gene: TRBJ2-7; CDR3aa: CSVGAISSGTHTYEQYF
d_gene: TRBD1; v_gene: TRBV6-1; j_gene: TRBJ2-7; CDR3aa: CASSKGAGDSYEQYF
d_gene: -; v_gene: TRBV5-6; j_gene: TRBJ1-1; CDR3aa: CASSRRGLNTEAFF
d_gene: -; v_gene: TRBV7-2; j_gene: TRBJ1-3; CDR3aa: CASSFKLHSGNTIYF
d_gene: TRBD1; v_gene: TRBV4-3; j_gene: TRBJ1-1; CDR3aa: CASSQGGQDTEAFF
d_gene: TRBD1; v_gene: TRBV27; j_gene: TRBJ1-1; CDR3aa: CASRPDRVNTEAFF
d_gene: -; v_gene: TRBV27; j_gene: TRBJ2-6; CDR3aa: CASSLLGGPGANVLTF
d_gene: TRBD1; v_gene: TRBV4-3; j_gene: TRBJ2-5; CDR3aa: CASSLSQGAGETQYF
d_gene: -; v_gene: TRBV9; j_gene: TRBJ2-3; CDR3aa: CASSTRPATTDTQYF
d_gene: TRBD2; v_gene: TRBV19; j_gene: TRBJ2-7; CDR3aa: CASSLGRGNSYEQYF
d_gene: -; v_gene: TRBV7-9; j_gene: TRBJ2-7; CDR3aa: CASSSPQGNTLSYEQYF
d_gene: -; v_gene: TRBV5-4; j_gene: TRBJ1-1; CDR3aa: CASHGTMNTEAFF
d_gene: -; v_gene: TRBV19; j_gene: TRBJ1-2; CDR3aa: CASSMTVSGYTF
d_gene: -; v_gene: TRBV28; j_gene: TRBJ1-5; CDR3aa: CASSPARSRGGQPQHF
d_gene: TRBD1; v_gene: TRBV5-5; j_gene: TRBJ1-2; CDR3aa: CASSKRNKTGQPFYGYTF
d_gene: TRBD1; v_gene: TRBV5-5; j_gene: TRBJ2-3; CDR3aa: CASKFRQGNTDTQYF
d_gene: TRBD2; v_gene: TRBV7-7; j_gene: TRBJ2-3; CDR3aa: CASSLGGGGTDTQYF
d_gene: -; v_gene: TRBV6-5; j_gene: TRBJ1-1; CDR3aa: CASRPRGVNTEAFF
d_gene: -; v_gene: TRBV5-5; j_gene: TRBJ1-6; CDR3aa: CASSLEAGDHF
d_gene: TRBD1; v_gene: TRBV5-4; j_gene: TRBJ1-4; CDR3aa: CASSLAGQGLPTNEKLFF
d_gene: TRBD2; v_gene: TRBV27; j_gene: TRBJ2-7; CDR3aa: CASSRTSGTYEQYF
d_gene: TRBD1; v_gene: TRBV30; j_gene: TRBJ2-3; CDR3aa: CAASGTVTDTQYF
d_gene: -; v_gene: TRBV5-4; j_gene: TRBJ1-4; CDR3aa: CASSQQGFNEKLFF
d_gene: -; v_gene: TRBV6-5; j_gene: TRBJ2-3; CDR3aa: CASSPLGASTDTQYF